What follows are 26 T cell receptor beta chains derived from one specimen sequenced in a study of CD4 and CD8 cells across lung adenocarcinoma regions (dated by TCRdb to 2016 to 2019). The library was made by PCR. The sample was run on a HiSeq X Ten. Through fastp at Q25 and MiXCR, TCRdb rebuilt clones from the public reads, retaining in-frame beta chains. One record per CDR3 amino acid sequence lists the most common genes and DNA. Within this sample are about 20,000 distinct CDR3 sequences, with around 50% of them counted one time only. The ten largest clones represent under 30% of the sample. Sequencing was done on a sample of CD8+ T cells from the center of a lung tumor. The cell subset or site label corresponds to: tumor center region. The receptor set was obtained from a female donor with lung adenocarcinoma. The CD4 and CD8 labels of this study may be unreliable.

This clonotype was observed a few times. This sequence joins TRBV11-2 and TRBJ2-5, with 13 bases aligning to TRBD2. Germline CDR1 reads SGHAT; CDR2 reads FQNNGV. The V segment lost 5 bases and the J segment 4 bases; nucleotides outside the gene matches: 7. The CDR3 extends over 16 amino acids. The CDR3 region is CASSPTSGRVGETQYF. The CDR3 DNA is TGTGCCAGCAGCCCTACTAGCGGGAGGGTGGGAGAGACCCAGTACTTC.

The chain carries TRBV6-1 and TRBJ2-5; TRBD2 matches at 13 bases. The DNA end favors TRBJ2-1, so the J call may be wrong. The CDR3 contains 16 residues. Germline CDR1 MNHNS, CDR2 SASEGT. The CDR3 DNA sequence: TGTGCCAGCAAGGCAACCGGGACTAGCGGGATTGGTGAGCAGTTCTTC. This codes for CASKATGTSGIGEQFF.

This clonotype came up many times. The chain recombines TRBV11-2 with TRBJ2-5, with 10 bases matching TRBD1. The J segment lost 4 bases and the V segment lost 5 bases, leaving 10 bases of the junction unmatched. This CDR3 comprises 16 residues. CDR1 and CDR2 from the germline V gene are SGHAT and FQNNGV. The CDR3 protein is CASSPKARTGGETQYF. The CDR3 DNA reads as TGTGCCAGCAGCCCTAAGGCCAGGACAGGGGGAGAGACCCAGTACTTC.

This clonotype was found a few times. This chain connects TRBV6-1 to TRBJ2-1; the D is unclear. The last part of the DNA fits TRBJ2-5 better; the J call may be wrong. Germline CDR1 is MNHNS and CDR2 is SASEGT. CDR3 size: 13 residues. CDR3 amino acids: CASSQSSQETQYF. CDR3 coding DNA: TGTGCCAGCAGCCAATCTAGCCAAGAGACCCAGTACTTC.

As regards this clonotype: The junction departs from the called germline gene at one end, perhaps through a read error. The V call is TRBV10-1, the J call TRBJ2-3; D possibly matches TRBD1 or TRBD2 (5 bases each). The CDR3 loop spans 16 amino acids. Germline V gives CDR1 WNHNN, CDR2 SYGVQD (reference sequence). The CDR3 here is CASSVTGLSATDTQYF. In nucleotides, the CDR3 is TGCGCCAGCAGCGTCACGGGGCTGTCAGCCACAGATACTCAGTACTTT.

This clonotype has more than one count but fewer than ten. CDR3 DNA sequence: TGTGCCAGCAGTGAAGCCGGGACAGGGGTAAGGAATGAGCAGTTCTTC. Translation gives CASSEAGTGVRNEQFF. The chain employs TRBV6-1 and TRBJ2-1; 10 bases line up with TRBD1. After removal of 0 bases from V and 7 bases from J, the junction contained 6 bases not matched to a gene. Looked up from germline, CDR1 is MNHNS and CDR2 is SASEGT. CDR3 length: 16 residues.

This clonotype occurred many times. The chain recombines TRBV12-5 with TRBJ2-2, with D perhaps matching TRBD1 or TRBD2 (5 bases each). Germline V lookup: CDR1 LGHNT, CDR2 FRNRAP. The CDR3 has 15 residues. V gave up 5 bases and J gave up 7 bases, with 17 bases separating them. CDR3 DNA: TGTGCTAGTGGTCTGTGGACGGGGCAGGGCGGGGAGCTGTTTTTT. This codes for CASGLWTGQGGELFF.

By share, this clonotype ranks as medium-sized (0.01 to 0.1%). The chain recombines TRBV6-1 with TRBJ2-3; D call uncertain. This CDR3 has 20 residues. Germline V lookup: CDR1 MNHNS, CDR2 SASEGT. Between the trimmed V and J ends, which lost 6 bases and 0 bases, there was a span of 28 bases. The CDR3 DNA reads TGTGCCAGCAGCGTTACCCCGGTAGAGCGCGGAAGTACTAGCACAGATACGCAGTATTTT. Protein product: CASSVTPVERGSTSTDTQYF.

As regards this clonotype: A junction boundary mismatches the germline segment, possibly from a read error. This sequence joins TRBV6-1 and TRBJ2-4; D assignment may be TRBD1 or TRBD2 (6 bases each). The CDR3 is made up of 16 amino acids. Germline CDR1 reads MNHNS; CDR2 reads SASEGT. CDR3 residues: CASSPHGGRAQNTQYF. For the CDR3, the DNA is TGTGCCAGCAGCCCCCACGGGGGCAGGGCCCAAAACACTCAGTACTTC.

By proportion, this clonotype is medium-sized. V usage is TRBV12-3 or TRBV12-4 and J usage is TRBJ2-1, with D tentatively TRBD1 or TRBD2 (5 bases each). The V and J ends lost 3 bases and 6 bases respectively, with 12 bases between them. The CDR3 is made up of 14 amino acids. The CDR3 loop is CASSLFEGSNEQFF. The CDR3 nucleotides are TGTGCCAGCAGTTTGTTTGAGGGGTCCAATGAGCAGTTCTTC.

This clonotype was counted only a few times. The chain links TRBV12-3 or TRBV12-4 to TRBJ2-3; no reliable D call. Between the trimmed V and J ends, which lost 5 bases and 4 bases, there was a span of 7 bases. This CDR3 has 12 amino acids. CDR3 DNA: TGTGCCAGCAGTCCAGGAGCAGATACGCAGTATTTT. It specifies CASSPGADTQYF.

The chain joins TRBV4-1 to TRBJ1-5; D is uncertain. Trimming left V 0 bases short and J 4 bases short, with 4 bases between. The CDR3 consists of 13 residues. Germline lookup yields CDR1 MGHRA and CDR2 YSYEKL. Written as DNA, the CDR3 is TGCGCCAGCAGCCAAGATCCTAATCAGCCCCAGCATTTT. Encoded protein: CASSQDPNQPQHF.

Comments on this clonotype: Compared with germline, one end of the junction differs, possibly owing to a read error. The chain recombines TRBV10-3 with TRBJ2-5, with a tentative D call TRBD2 (5 bases). This CDR3 region has 14 residues. Germline V lookup: CDR1 ENHRY, CDR2 SYGVKD. This chain's CDR3 is CAPSLSKGANTLNF. The CDR3 coding sequence is TGTGCCCCCAGTCTGTCGAAGGGAGCCAACACCCTGAATTTC.

Many counts were recorded for this clonotype. In DNA form, the CDR3 reads TGCGCCAGCAGTGAAGGCGCCCAAGATACGCAGTATTTT. Translating it yields CASSEGAQDTQYF. The chain couples TRBV10-1 to TRBJ2-3; unclear D gene. CDR3 size: 13 residues. V dropped 3 bases and J dropped 5 bases, with 9 bases sitting between them. Germline V CDR1 and CDR2: WNHNN, SYGVQD (reference sequence).

This chain uses TRBV11-1 with TRBJ2-5; 7 positions agree with TRBD1. With V trimmed by 6 bases and J by 3 bases, 10 bases remained unmatched. This CDR3 contains 15 residues. CDR1 and CDR2 from the germline V gene are SGHAT and FQDESV (reference sequence). CDR3 protein: CASSLPGDSKETQYF. In DNA, the CDR3 is TGTGCCAGCAGTCTTCCTGGGGACAGCAAAGAGACCCAGTACTTC. Drawing the rest from reference TRBV11-1 and TRBJ2-5, the complete variable domain is EAEVAQSPRYKITEKSQAVAFWCDPISGHATLYWYRQILGQGPELLVQFQDESVVDDSQLPKDRFSAERLKGVDSTLKIQPAELGDSAMYLCASSLPGDSKETQYFGPGTRLLVL.

This clonotype was picked up a small number of times. The CDR3 coding sequence is TGTGCCAGCAGGAGGGCGGAAACCCCTACGCAGTATTTT. This sequence encodes CASRRAETPTQYF. The chain employs TRBV6-1 and TRBJ2-3; D perhaps matches TRBD2 (5 bases). The CDR3 runs to 13 residues. Germline V gives CDR1 MNHNS, CDR2 SASEGT. The V gene lost 6 bases and the J gene lost 8 bases, with 15 bases spanning the gap.

This clonotype has only a few counts. The gene calls are TRBV4-2 and TRBJ1-2; D remains ambiguous. Germline assignment: CDR1 LGHNA and CDR2 YNFKEQ. This CDR3 region has 15 residues. Trimming pared 2 bases from V and 2 bases from J, leaving 12 bases between. CDR3 region: CASSQPENENYGYTF. The CDR3, as DNA: TGTGCCAGCAGCCAACCTGAGAACGAAAACTATGGCTACACCTTC.

The CDR3 DNA sequence: TGTGCCAGCAGCCAAGGTGTCGACCTTTGGGGAGAGACCCAGTACTTC. It codes for CASSQGVDLWGETQYF. The chain recombines TRBV14 with TRBJ2-1; D remains unclear. The J call may be wrong; the DNA end is better matched by TRBJ2-5. The CDR3 totals 16 residues. From germline, CDR1 is SGHDN and CDR2 FVKESK.

Comments on this clonotype: One end of the junction varies from germline; a read error may be responsible. This chain links TRBV6-1 with TRBJ2-5; 13 bases line up with TRBD2. Germline assignment: CDR1 MNHNS and CDR2 SASEGT. The length of the CDR3 is 15 residues. CDR3 coding DNA: TGTGCCAGCAAACTAGCGGGAGGGCCCATTTCTACGCAGTATTTC. It yields the protein CASKLAGGPISTQYF.

CDR3 in DNA: TGTGCCAGCAGTGTGCGACAGGCCGTGAGCACAGAGGAGCAGTATTTT. The encoded protein is CASSVRQAVSTEEQYF. This chain connects TRBV6-1 to TRBJ2-3; D is possibly TRBD1 (6 bases). With 4 bases removed from V and 11 bases from J, the gap between germline ends came to 25 bases. The CDR3 totals 16 residues. Per the germline V gene, CDR1 is MNHNS and CDR2 is SASEGT.

The chain links TRBV5-1 to TRBJ1-2; perhaps TRBD1 as D (6 bases). Trimming pared 4 bases from V and 4 bases from J, leaving 11 bases between. CDR1 SGHRS and CDR2 YFSETQ come from the germline V gene. This CDR3 is built from 13 residues. The CDR3 protein is CASSTDSGYGYTF. Here the CDR3 DNA reads TGCGCCAGCAGCACGGACAGTGGCTATGGCTACACCTTC. Based on the CDR3 plus reference TRBV5-1 and TRBJ1-2, the full variable domain is KAGVTQTPRYLIKTRGQQVTLSCSPISGHRSVSWYQQTPGQGLQFLFEYFSETQRNKGNFPGRFSGRQFSNSRSEMNVSTLELGDSALYLCASSTDSGYGYTFGSGTRLTVV.

By frequency in the sample, this clonotype is medium-sized. The chain recombines TRBV6-5 with TRBJ2-3, with D possibly being TRBD1 (5 bases). V gave up 0 bases and J gave up 4 bases, with 5 bases separating them. The CDR3 is 13 residues long. The germline V gene has CDR1 MNHEY and CDR2 SVGAGI. The CDR3 DNA follows: TGTGCCAGCAGTTACTCCAGGGCAGATACGCAGTATTTT. Translation: CASSYSRADTQYF.

A few counts support this clonotype. The chain links TRBV3-1 to TRBJ2-3; no reliable D call. This CDR3 region has 13 residues. The V and J ends lost 3 bases and 2 bases respectively, with 6 bases between them. Per germline, CDR1 LGHDT and CDR2 YNNKEL (reference sequence). The CDR3 DNA is TGTGCCAGCAGCCATCTAAACACAGATACGCAGTATTTT. Translated, it gives CASSHLNTDTQYF.

The genes are TRBV4-1 and TRBJ2-7; the match to TRBD1 covers 8 bases. The CDR3 has 20 residues. Losses at the gene ends were 1 base for V and 1 base for J; bases not matched to a gene: 18. The germline CDR1 and CDR2 sequences are MGHRA and YSYEKL. CDR3 coding DNA: TGCGCCAGCAGCCAAGTACCCCTCCGGACAGGGCCCTCCGGTTCCTACGAGCAGTACTTC. Its translation is CASSQVPLRTGPSGSYEQYF.

This clonotype was detected many times. The rearrangement uses TRBV7-2 and TRBJ2-2, with D unclear. This CDR3 spans 12 amino acids. CDR1 is SGHTA and CDR2 is FQGNSA in the germline V gene. Trimming pared 4 bases from V and 5 bases from J, leaving 5 bases between. The CDR3 spells CASSSRTGELFF. As DNA, the CDR3 is TGTGCCAGCAGCTCACGGACCGGGGAGCTGTTTTTT.

This clonotype is classed as large. The chain links TRBV6-5 to TRBJ2-3; D tentatively fits TRBD1 or TRBD2 (5 bases each). Germline loops: CDR1 MNHEY, CDR2 SVGAGI. The CDR3 extends over 14 amino acids. Trimming removed 6 bases from V and 5 bases from J, with 15 bases in between. Here the CDR3 reads CASRRGPEVDTQYF. The CDR3 DNA reads TGTGCCAGCAGGAGGGGACCAGAGGTAGATACGCAGTATTTT.